The clone carrying this T cell receptor beta chain was recorded many times. Its matching antigen is unknown. This sample was taken from a study of human T cells and chemical hapten exposure. Findings and limits, study-wide: The count of PT1 expanded TCRs correlated positively with patch test score. There were significantly more large CDR3 similarity clusters among expanded TCRs than among controls.

As for time point: patch test 2, 6 weeks after DPC sensitization. Specified treatment: therapeutic diphenylcyclopropenone sensitization with weekly scalp DPC. The donor pool consisted of alopecia patients aged 18 to 70 years, considered suitable for DPC. In the authors' methods: Ranging from about 20,000 to 750,000, TCR counts per sample had a median value of approximately 95,000. TCRdb processed the RACE reads anew with MiXCR; each CDR3 protein has one entry. What appears here as the V and J calls and clone size reflects TCRdb's work, not the paper's. Of around 360,000 distinct CDR3 sequences detected, roughly 6% appear once; the ten largest clones hold around 6.1%. The sequencing here drew on whole blood, taken in connection with sensitization to the hapten diphenylcyclopropenone (DPC). This clonotype was sampled from a woman aged 18 to 35 with alopecia areata. Some clones in this sample may be carry-over from other donors' samples.

This chain's CDR3 is CASRRDSTYEQYF. The CDR3 nucleotides read TGTGCCAGCCGCCGGGACAGTACCTACGAGCAGTACTTC. The V gene is TRBV6-2 or TRBV6-3, the J gene TRBJ2-7; 7 bases are a match to TRBD1. Unmatched junction bases numbered 6, after V lost 8 bases and J lost 2 bases. The CDR3 is 13 amino acids. The germline V gene has CDR1 MNHEY and CDR2 SVGEGT.